These 26 T cell receptor beta chains originate from one sample sequenced in a study of T cells after yellow fever vaccination. Using its own MiXCR run on the 5' RACE reads, TCRdb lists one record per CDR3 protein. The data hold just under 600,000 distinct CDR3 sequences, with 13% observed a single time. Material: PBMCs, obtained on the day of the yellow fever booster vaccination. Every receptor here comes from a man aged 25-45 years who received the YFV17D yellow fever vaccine.

This clonotype appeared many times. The rearrangement uses TRBV7-9 and TRBJ2-5, with D perhaps TRBD2 (5 bases). The germline V and J ends were trimmed by 6 bases and 0 bases, with 5 bases remaining between them. Germline V gene sequence: CDR1 SEHNR, CDR2 FQNEAQ (reference sequence). CDR3 length: 12 residues. The CDR3 region has the DNA TGTGCCAGCAGGAGGGACCAAGAGACCCAGTACTTC. It encodes CASRRDQETQYF.

This clonotype showed up just a few times. The chain is built from TRBV18 and TRBJ2-1, with 7 bases matching TRBD2. V trimming: 1 base; J trimming: 9 bases; junction bases outside the gene matches: 6. Germline V gene lookup returns CDR1 KGHSH and CDR2 LQKENI. This CDR3 has 14 amino acids. CDR3 coding DNA: TGTGCCAGCTCACCACGGGAGGGCGGAAGTGAGCAGTTCTTC. Its translation is CASSPREGGSEQFF. Looking up the rest from reference TRBV18 and TRBJ2-1 gives the full variable domain: NAGVMQNPRHLVRRRGQEARLRCSPMKGHSHVYWYRQLPEEGLKFMVYLQKENIIDESGMPKERFSAEFPKEGPSILRIQQVVRGDSAAYFCASSPREGGSEQFFGPGTRLTVL.

The chain recombines TRBV20-1 with TRBJ2-7; the D call may be TRBD1 or TRBD2 (6 bases each). This CDR3 is built from 14 residues. The germline V gene has CDR1 DFQATT and CDR2 SNEGSKA (reference sequence). V dropped 1 base and J dropped 0 bases, with 10 bases sitting between them. The CDR3: CSARAGADSYEQYF. The CDR3 DNA sequence: TGCAGTGCTAGAGCGGGGGCCGACTCCTACGAGCAGTACTTC.

The rearrangement uses TRBV24-1 and TRBJ2-5; 9 nucleotides align to TRBD2. After removal of 3 bases from V and 4 bases from J, the junction contained 8 bases not matched to a gene. Germline lookup yields CDR1 KGHDR and CDR2 SFDVKD. The CDR3 covers 16 residues. The CDR3 bases are TGTGCCACCAGTGATCCCCGTAGCGGGAGTGGAGAGACCCAGTACTTC. Translation: CATSDPRSGSGETQYF.

This chain connects TRBV4-2 to TRBJ2-2; 8 bases are a match to TRBD2. There are 15 residues in the CDR3. The germline V gene has CDR1 LGHNA and CDR2 YNFKEQ. Trimming took 3 bases from V and 5 from J; bases not matched to a gene: 5. DNA of the CDR3: TGTGCCAGCAGCCAGACGGGACTAGGGACCGGGGAGCTGTTTTTT. The encoded protein is CASSQTGLGTGELFF.

With regard to this clonotype: An end of the junction differs from the germline gene, which may be a read error. This rearrangement joins TRBV5-1 to TRBJ2-1; D uncertain. Per germline, CDR1 SGHRS and CDR2 YFSETQ. This CDR3 has 14 amino acids. The CDR3 protein is CAGSLELNNNEQFF. The CDR3 nucleotides are TGCGCCGGCAGCTTGGAACTCAATAACAATGAGCAGTTCTTC.

Only a few counts were recorded for this clonotype. The chain is built from TRBV12-3 or TRBV12-4 and TRBJ2-3; weak D call: TRBD2 (6 bases). This CDR3 has 14 residues. The V gene lost 4 bases and the J gene lost 0 bases, with 8 bases spanning the gap. The CDR3 spells CASSSSASTDTQYF. In DNA form, the CDR3 reads TGTGCCAGCAGTTCTAGCGCTAGCACAGATACGCAGTATTTT.

The V gene is TRBV2, the J gene TRBJ2-7; D unclear. Per the germline V gene, CDR1 is SNHLY and CDR2 is FYNNEI. V lost 3 bases and J 6 bases, leaving 12 bases between the germline ends. CDR3 length: 13 amino acids. The CDR3 DNA is TGTGCCAGCAGTGACCAGAGCCTAGGCGAGCAGTACTTC. As protein: CASSDQSLGEQYF.

The V call is TRBV3-1, the J call TRBJ2-3, with unresolved D. The length of the CDR3 is 14 residues. The V end was cut by 2 bases, the J end by 5 bases, with 11 bases between. Germline V gene sequence: CDR1 LGHDT, CDR2 YNNKEL (reference sequence). CDR3 protein: CASSQYLRQDTQYF. The DNA for the CDR3 is TGTGCCAGCAGCCAATACCTACGGCAAGATACGCAGTATTTT.

V and J are TRBV6-1 and TRBJ2-5; perhaps TRBD2 as D (5 bases). CDR3 size: 13 residues. CDR1 is MNHNS, CDR2 SASEGT, per germline. V was pared by 6 bases and J by 7 bases, with 15 bases between. The DNA for the CDR3 is TGTGCCAGCAGAGCGGCGCAGGTGGGGACCCAGTACTTC. Its protein is CASRAAQVGTQYF.

V is TRBV5-1 and J is TRBJ2-7; TRBD1 is a possible D gene (6 bases). V was trimmed by 4 bases and J by 1 base, leaving 15 bases between them. Germline V gene lookup returns CDR1 SGHRS and CDR2 YFSETQ. The CDR3 runs to 15 residues. CDR3 in amino acids: CASSPTGTQSYEQYF. For the CDR3, the DNA is TGCGCCAGCAGCCCCACAGGGACCCAATCCTACGAGCAGTACTTC.

This rearrangement joins TRBV4-3 to TRBJ2-1; D possibly matches TRBD1 or TRBD2 (5 bases each). Trimming removed 1 base at V and 0 bases at J, with 13 bases between. The CDR3 extends over 17 amino acids. Germline CDR1 reads LGHNA; CDR2 reads YSLEER. The CDR3 protein is CASSQGGLDDSYNEQFF. CDR3 DNA: TGCGCCAGCAGCCAAGGGGGGTTAGATGACTCCTACAATGAGCAGTTCTTC.

The V call is TRBV5-4, the J call TRBJ2-5; 7 bases are shared with TRBD1. This CDR3 contains 17 residues. Germline V gives CDR1 SGHNT, CDR2 YYREEE (reference sequence). The trim removed 0 bases at V and 0 bases at J, leaving 8 bases unmatched. CDR3 protein: CASSLAGGRGYQETQYF. In nucleotides, the CDR3 is TGTGCCAGCAGCTTGGCCGGAGGCAGGGGGTACCAAGAGACCCAGTACTTC.

This clonotype was observed a handful of times. The chain carries TRBV7-9 and TRBJ2-7; D tentatively reads TRBD1 or TRBD2 (5 bases each). This CDR3 is 14 amino acids long. Looked up from germline, CDR1 is SEHNR and CDR2 is FQNEAQ (reference sequence). The V and J ends lost 8 bases and 0 bases respectively, with 14 bases between them. CDR3 coding DNA: TGTGCCAGCCAGAACAGGAGGAGCTCCTACGAGCAGTACTTC. Translating it yields CASQNRRSSYEQYF.

This clonotype was seen ten or more times. The chain combines TRBV6-2 or TRBV6-3 with TRBJ2-5; a weak D match, TRBD2 (6 bases). CDR3 length: 13 amino acids. V lost 7 bases to trimming and J lost 5 bases, with 14 bases between them. Germline CDR1 MNHEY, CDR2 SVGEGT. The CDR3 DNA follows: TGTGCCAGCACCGATTGGGCGGGGGAGACCCAGTACTTC. Translating it yields CASTDWAGETQYF.

The rearrangement links TRBV4-3 to TRBJ2-5, with a possible D match to TRBD2 (5 bases). There are 12 residues in the CDR3. From germline, CDR1 is LGHNA and CDR2 YSLEER. V was clipped by 1 base and J by 8 bases, with 8 bases between them. The CDR3 sequence is CASSQARGTQYF. CDR3 sequence (DNA): TGCGCCAGCAGCCAAGCCCGGGGAACCCAGTACTTC.

The V gene is TRBV20-1, the J gene TRBJ2-1, with TRBD2 matching 13 bases. The germline CDR1 and CDR2 sequences are DFQATT and SNEGSKA (reference sequence). The CDR3 has 16 residues. The V and J ends lost 1 base and 8 bases, in that order; junction bases with no gene match: 8. The CDR3 DNA reads TGCAGTGCTAGAGCCTCGACTAGCGGGAGGTATCATGAGCAGTTCTTC. Translation gives CSARASTSGRYHEQFF.

This clonotype has a handful of counts. V gene TRBV7-9 combines with J gene TRBJ2-4; D not resolved. CDR1 is SEHNR and CDR2 is FQNEAQ in the germline V gene (reference sequence). The CDR3 contains 12 residues. The V gene lost 5 bases and the J gene lost 8 bases, with 10 bases spanning the gap. The CDR3 protein is CASSPGVDIQYF. The CDR3 DNA reads as TGTGCCAGCAGCCCGGGTGTCGACATTCAGTACTTC.

This rearrangement joins TRBV28 to TRBJ1-1, with a possible D match to TRBD1 (5 bases). This CDR3 is built from 13 residues. Germline V gene data show CDR1 as MDHEN and CDR2 as SYDVKM. V was cut by 3 bases and J by 7 bases, with 12 bases left in between. The CDR3 reads CASSFGGVGEAFF. CDR3 DNA: TGTGCCAGCAGTTTTGGGGGAGTTGGTGAAGCTTTCTTT.

The V and J genes are TRBV23-1 and TRBJ2-4; D not resolved. TRBV23-1 is classed as an ORF, of uncertain function. Deletions cut 11 bases from V and 0 bases from J, with 11 bases between. The CDR3 loop spans 13 amino acids. CDR3 amino acids: CAGLEVAKNIQYF. In nucleotides, the CDR3 is TGCGCCGGGCTTGAGGTAGCCAAAAACATTCAGTACTTC.

The chain couples TRBV4-3 to TRBJ2-1; 8 bases agree with TRBD2. The length of the CDR3 is 15 residues. Trimming cost V 2 bases and J 2 bases; bases outside gene matches: 2. Germline-derived CDR1 and CDR2 are LGHNA and YSLEER. CDR3: CASSQLAGTYNEQFF. The CDR3 bases are TGCGCCAGCAGCCAACTAGCGGGTACCTACAATGAGCAGTTCTTC.

V is TRBV5-1 and J is TRBJ2-3, with 9 bases matching TRBD2. There are 14 residues in the CDR3. Trimming at V came to 5 bases and at J to 4 bases, leaving 5 bases not matched to a gene. Germline V gene sequence: CDR1 SGHRS, CDR2 YFSETQ. The CDR3 coding sequence is TGCGCCAGCAGAGTAGCGGGAGTTCCAGATACGCAGTATTTT. Amino acids: CASRVAGVPDTQYF.

The chain combines TRBV6-1 with TRBJ1-5; a weak D match, TRBD1 (6 bases). This CDR3 is built from 15 residues. Germline V lookup: CDR1 MNHNS, CDR2 SASEGT. Trimming cost V 5 bases and J 5 bases, with 16 bases left between them. The CDR3 sequence is CASSNGQQGYQPQHF. The DNA of the CDR3 is TGTGCCAGCAGTAATGGACAACAGGGTTATCAGCCCCAGCATTTT.

The chain carries TRBV7-2 and TRBJ1-1; D may be TRBD1 (5 bases). CDR3 length: 13 residues. Germline assignment: CDR1 SGHTA and CDR2 FQGNSA. Between the trimmed V and J ends, which lost 5 bases and 5 bases, there was a span of 12 bases. CDR3 loop: CASSVRGRTEAFF. The DNA for the CDR3 is TGTGCCAGCAGCGTCCGGGGGAGGACTGAAGCTTTCTTT.

This clonotype was picked up a small number of times. The V call is TRBV20-1, the J call TRBJ2-1; 11 nucleotides line up with TRBD2. The V gene end was trimmed by 3 bases and the J gene end by 9 bases; junction bases not matched to a gene: 10. The length of the CDR3 is 15 residues. CDR1 is DFQATT and CDR2 is SNEGSKA in the germline V gene (reference sequence). CDR3 region: CSASRPSGRQSEQFF. The CDR3 DNA is TGCAGTGCTAGTAGGCCTAGCGGGAGGCAGAGTGAGCAGTTCTTC.

This clonotype turned up a few times. The rearrangement links TRBV12-3 or TRBV12-4 to TRBJ1-2; D unclear. Deletions cut 6 bases from V and 2 bases from J, with 10 bases between. The CDR3 length is 13 residues. Here the CDR3 reads CASSSDKNYGYTF. CDR3 coding DNA: TGTGCCAGCAGCTCCGACAAAAACTATGGCTACACCTTC.